This TCR beta chain comes out of a study of untreated major depressive disorder. Method: immunoSEQ multiplex PCR; TCRdb's copy keeps in-frame clones and lacks some. The repertoire holds 20,000 to 25,000 clones, just under 90% seen once, with around 0.45% in the top ten. The V and J ends lost 4 bases and 2 bases respectively, with 23 bases between them. The CDR3 runs to 19 residues. In germline, CDR1 is MGHRA, CDR2 YSYEKL. The source of this sequence is a woman aged 40 to 55 in good health. This chain links TRBV4-1 with TRBJ2-2, with D possibly matching TRBD2 (5 bases). Material for sequencing was CD4+ T cells from PBMCs. The CDR3 loop is CASSPLNPRGPINTGELFF. The CDR3 region has the DNA TGCGCCAGCAGCCCCCTAAACCCCCGAGGGCCCATTAACACCGGGGAGCTGTTTTTT.